One sample yielded the 10 T cell receptor beta chains listed below, sequenced in a study of shared clonotypes between healthy human individuals. Assay: immunoSEQ multiplex PCR; the TCRdb copy retains only in-frame clones and omits some. Among under 2.5 million clones listed, just under 95% were seen once. Sequencing used naive CD4+ T cells from PBMCs. Subset here: CD45RA+ positively selected. These receptors were taken from a man aged 18 to 29 in good health. Some clones in this sample may be carry-over from other donors' samples.

On this clone: Other DNA sequences in this specimen translate into the identical CDR3. CDR3 DNA: TGCAGTGCTAGTGCCGGGCGCGGCTACACCTTC. Encoded protein: CSASAGRGYTF. The rearrangement uses TRBV20-1 and TRBJ1-2, with D hard to call. Looked up from germline, CDR1 is DFQATT and CDR2 is SNEGSKA (reference sequence). V lost 3 bases and J 8 bases, leaving 10 bases between the germline ends. The CDR3 covers 11 residues.

The chain links TRBV5-8 to TRBJ2-5, with D perhaps matching TRBD2 (6 bases). This CDR3 spans 16 amino acids. Between the trimmed V and J ends, which lost 0 bases and 6 bases, there was a span of 18 bases. Germline V gene data show CDR1 as SGHTS and CDR2 as YDEGEE. Here the CDR3 reads CASSLDGTPGRKTQYF. The CDR3 nucleotides are TGTGCCAGCAGCTTGGATGGGACTCCCGGCCGGAAGACCCAGTACTTC. The full variable domain, in which reference TRBV5-8 and TRBJ2-5 provide the parts outside the CDR3, is EAGVTQSPTHLIKTRGQQATLRCSPISGHTSVYWYQQALGLGLQFLLWYDEGEERNRGNFPPRFSGRQFPNYSSELNVNALELEDSALYLCASSLDGTPGRKTQYFGPGTRLLVL.

V gene TRBV7-2 combines with J gene TRBJ2-3; D is uncertain. Germline V gives CDR1 SGHTA, CDR2 FQGNSA. Deletions cut 1 base from V and 0 bases from J, with 8 bases between. The CDR3 is made up of 15 amino acids. The CDR3 nucleotides read TGTGCCAGCAGCTTAGTGGCCACTAGCACAGATACGCAGTATTTT. It is translated as CASSLVATSTDTQYF.

This clone has just one count. The chain couples TRBV7-9 to TRBJ2-4; D might be TRBD1 or TRBD2, each matching 6 bases. Germline CDR1 reads SEHNR; CDR2 reads FQNEAQ (reference sequence). This CDR3 spans 16 amino acids. Trimming stripped 3 bases from V and 7 bases from J, with 19 bases between. CDR3 protein: CASSFTGARVSNIQYF. The CDR3 bases are TGTGCCAGCAGCTTTACGGGGGCGCGAGTTTCGAACATTCAGTACTTC.

The V and J genes are TRBV6-5 and TRBJ1-2; D remains ambiguous. Germline CDR1 is MNHEY and CDR2 is SVGAGI. CDR3 size: 15 residues. Trimming pared 5 bases from V and 1 base from J, leaving 14 bases between. The CDR3 DNA follows: TGTGCCAGCAGTCGGACGGCGAACCATAACTATGGCTACACCTTC. Residues: CASSRTANHNYGYTF.

The chain links TRBV7-2 to TRBJ2-3, with D uncertain. The CDR3 runs 14 residues. The V gene lost 3 bases and the J gene lost 4 bases, with 11 bases spanning the gap. The germline CDR1 and CDR2 sequences are SGHTA and FQGNSA. The CDR3 is CASSFAQNPDTQYF. CDR3 sequence (DNA): TGTGCCAGCAGCTTCGCACAGAACCCAGATACGCAGTATTTT.

The V call is TRBV7-6, the J call TRBJ2-7, with 7 bases identical to TRBD1. Germline V lookup: CDR1 SGHVS, CDR2 FNYEAQ. With V trimmed by 5 bases and J by 3 bases, 13 bases remained unmatched. The CDR3 has 16 amino acids. CDR3 nucleotides: TGTGCCAGCAGCGCTGAGAGGGGGCCATCGGACTACGAGCAGTACTTC. It is translated as CASSAERGPSDYEQYF.

This chain joins TRBV6-5 and TRBJ2-5; maybe TRBD2 (5 bases). The CDR3 sequence is 14 residues long. Germline assignment: CDR1 MNHEY and CDR2 SVGAGI. V gave up 3 bases and J gave up 5 bases, with 13 bases separating them. The chain's CDR3 is CASSYGLAEETQYF. CDR3 nucleotide sequence: TGTGCCAGCAGTTATGGGCTAGCCGAGGAGACCCAGTACTTC.

The chain's CDR3 is CASSIAGDGGYTF. CDR3 in DNA: TGTGCCAGCAGCATTGCAGGGGACGGCGGCTACACCTTC. This sequence joins TRBV28 and TRBJ1-2; a weak D match, TRBD1 (6 bases). This CDR3 is 13 amino acids long. Germline CDR1 reads MDHEN; CDR2 reads SYDVKM. Deletions cut 6 bases from V and 8 bases from J, with 16 bases between.

The chain uses TRBV27 and TRBJ2-2; 14 bases match TRBD2. The CDR3 spans 16 residues. Germline CDR1 reads MNHEY; CDR2 reads SMNVEV (reference sequence). V dropped 0 bases and J dropped 6; count of bases not matched to a gene: 0. CDR3 sequence (DNA): TGTGCCAGCAGTTTATCGACTAGCGGGAGGGCCGGGGAGCTGTTTTTT. This encodes CASSLSTSGRAGELFF.